These T cell receptor beta chains were read from a single sample in a study of cytomegalovirus exposure and HLA in healthy donors. The table came from immunoSEQ multiplex PCR; TCRdb's copy has only in-frame clones and leaves some out. Of about 220,000 clones listed, roughly 84% are singletons. Sequencing was carried out using PBMCs. Receptors originate from a woman aged 25 to 39 in good health and CMV-seropositive. CDR3s include the opening cysteine and the closing phenylalanine or tryptophan. Fields, in order: V gene, J gene, D gene, clone size, CDR3 protein, CDR3 DNA. The D gene is left open where the match is weak. Rows may omit the clone size; those that give it use once, few, many or a size class.

TRBV10-3	TRBJ1-2	NA	NA	CAISESPESYGYTF	TGTGCCATCAGTGAGTCGCCAGAGAGCTATGGCTACACCTTC
TRBV27	TRBJ1-2	NA	NA	CASSSLRGARGYTF	TGTGCCAGCAGTTCTTTAAGGGGGGCGCGGGGCTACACCTTC
TRBV13	TRBJ1-1	NA	NA	CASSLRGETEAFF	TGTGCCAGCAGCTTAAGGGGGGAGACTGAAGCTTTCTTT
TRBV6-6	TRBJ2-7	TRBD1	NA	CASQKGDRTYEQYF	TGTGCCAGCCAGAAAGGGGACAGAACTTACGAGCAGTACTTC
TRBV28	TRBJ2-7	TRBD2	NA	CASRLFRLTDGLAGAGTYEQYF	TGTGCCAGCAGACTCTTCAGGCTAACAGATGGACTAGCGGGAGCCGGAACCTACGAGCAGTACTTC
TRBV11-3	TRBJ1-1	NA	NA	CASSLDEGTEAFF	TGTGCCAGCAGCTTAGACGAAGGCACTGAAGCTTTCTTT
TRBV30	TRBJ1-1	NA	NA	CAWSAAGHEAFF	TGTGCCTGGAGTGCCGCCGGACACGAAGCTTTCTTT
TRBV6-5	TRBJ2-3	TRBD2	NA	CASSYSWGRGDTQYF	TGTGCCAGCAGTTACTCATGGGGGAGGGGAGATACGCAGTATTTT
TRBV5-1	TRBJ1-2	TRBD1	NA	CASSPDRVVHGYTF	TGCGCCAGCAGCCCGGACAGGGTAGTTCATGGCTACACCTTC
TRBV4-1	TRBJ2-3	TRBD1	NA	CASSLRDRASTDTQYF	TGCGCCAGCAGCCTCCGGGACAGAGCTAGCACAGATACGCAGTATTTT
TRBV28	TRBJ1-2	TRBD1	NA	CASTDPGQGLDYGYTF	TGTGCCAGCACGGACCCGGGACAGGGGCTCGACTATGGCTACACCTTC
TRBV28	TRBJ1-1	NA	NA	CASSLAVTEAFF	TGTGCCAGCAGTTTAGCGGTAACTGAAGCTTTCTTT
TRBV6-1	TRBJ2-7	NA	NA	CASSEQWGEEQYF	TGTGCCAGCAGTGAACAGTGGGGGGAAGAGCAGTACTTC
TRBV11-2	TRBJ1-2	NA	NA	CASSPEGLHYGYTF	TGTGCCAGCAGCCCAGAAGGCTTGCACTATGGCTACACCTTC
TRBV27	TRBJ2-3	NA	NA	CASSRFSVGGRTDTQYF	TGTGCCAGCAGCCGATTCAGCGTGGGGGGCCGCACAGATACGCAGTATTTT
TRBV29-1	TRBJ1-2	NA	few	CSVQARYGYTF	TGCAGCGTACAAGCACGGTATGGCTACACCTTC
TRBV27	TRBJ1-2	NA	NA	CASRPVSGYYGYTF	TGTGCCAGCAGGCCCGTTTCGGGGTACTATGGCTACACCTTC
TRBV7-2	TRBJ2-7	NA	NA	CASSLILTGYEQYF	TGTGCCAGCAGCTTAATATTAACAGGGTACGAGCAGTACTTC
TRBV11-1	TRBJ1-1	NA	NA	CASSVPRKKTVNTEAFF	TGTGCCAGCAGCGTGCCCCGGAAAAAAACGGTGAACACTGAAGCTTTCTTT
TRBV5-1	TRBJ2-1	NA	few	CASSYGPGHDNEQFF	TGCGCCAGCAGTTATGGGCCGGGGCACGACAATGAGCAGTTCTTC
TRBV27	TRBJ2-5	NA	once	CASSFSGAQETQYF	TGTGCCAGCAGTTTCTCCGGGGCCCAAGAGACCCAGTACTTC
TRBV5-1	TRBJ2-1	TRBD2	NA	CASSLARTSYNEQFF	TGCGCCAGCAGCTTGGCCCGGACTAGTTACAATGAGCAGTTCTTC